This T cell receptor (beta chain) was recovered during a study of blood T cell repertoires in COVID-19. Study at large: Nucleic acid was either cDNA or gDNA, and it came from T cells, B-cell-depleted T cells, or PBMCs.

Seattle patients were enrolled while actively infected and followed longitudinally. The CDR3 length is 14 residues. CDR1 and CDR2 (germline): SGDLS, YYNGEE. V was cut by 1 base and J by 2 bases, with 9 bases left in between. Assay used: immunoSEQ multiplex PCR; TCRdb lists only in-frame clones, some missing. The table shows fewer than 400,000 clones, with about 90% occurring only once. The sample was peripheral blood. This TCR came from a woman in her thirties with COVID-19, enrolled during active disease. The rearrangement links TRBV9 to TRBJ2-5; a weak D match, TRBD2 (5 bases). The CDR3 loop is CASSVTPGQETQYF. The CDR3 DNA reads as TGTGCCAGCAGCGTAACCCCGGGGCAAGAGACCCAGTACTTC. Filled out from reference TRBV9 and TRBJ2-5, the complete variable domain reads DSGVTQTPKHLITATGQRVTLRCSPRSGDLSVYWYQQSLDQGLQFLIQYYNGEERAKGNILERFSAQQFPDLHSELNLSSLELGDSALYFCASSVTPGQETQYFGPGTRLLVL.